A single sample is the source of the 10 T cell receptor beta chains below, sequenced in a study of T cell repertoires in cytomegalovirus infection. TCRdb re-called the reads with MiXCR, one entry per CDR3 protein. The profile shows 150,000 to 200,000 distinct CDR3 sequences, 13% to 15% of them singletons. Sequenced input: PBMCs. All receptors derive from a human donor in good health (CMV status not recorded). Some clones in this sample may be carry-over from other donors' samples.

This clonotype was seen many times. The V gene is TRBV7-9, the J gene TRBJ1-1, with 8 bases fitting TRBD1. The V gene's germline CDR1 is SEHNR and CDR2 FQNEAQ (reference sequence). V was clipped by 5 bases and J by 14 bases; unmatched bases: 10. The CDR3 runs to 12 residues. CDR3 sequence: CASSRDRHGRFF. CDR3 DNA sequence: TGTGCCAGCAGCCGGGACAGGCACGGTCGGTTCTTT. Full variable domain (outside the CDR3, taken from reference TRBV7-9 and TRBJ1-1): DTGVSQNPRHKITKRGQNVTFRCDPISEHNRLYWYRQTLGQGPEFLTYFQNEAQLEKSRLLSDRFSAERPKGSFSTLEIQRTEQGDSAMYLCASSRDRHGRFFGQGTRLTVV.

This clonotype was recorded many times. The V call is TRBV28, the J call TRBJ1-4, with D maybe TRBD1 (5 bases). Trimming took off 2 bases at V and 8 bases at J, with 6 bases between the two ends. Germline CDR1 and CDR2: MDHEN and SYDVKM. This CDR3 is built from 12 residues. CDR3 in DNA: TGTGCCAGCAGTTTAGGGGACGAAAAACTGTTTTTT. Translating gives CASSLGDEKLFF.

This clonotype has a count of ten or more. V is TRBV7-3 and J is TRBJ2-2; D gene uncertain. Germline values: CDR1 SGHTA, CDR2 FQGTGA. Trimming left V 3 bases short and J 3 bases short, with 8 bases between. The CDR3 has 14 amino acids. The CDR3 bases are TGTGCCAGCAGCTTCAAACCGGACACCGGGGAGCTGTTTTTT. Protein product: CASSFKPDTGELFF.

This clonotype has ten or more counts. V usage is TRBV7-8 and J usage is TRBJ1-2; D unresolved. The V gene's germline CDR1 is SGHVS and CDR2 FQNEAQ. This CDR3 region has 15 residues. V lost 0 bases and J lost 2, with 10 bases in between. CDR3 region: CASSLALTTNYGYTF. CDR3 coding DNA: TGTGCCAGCAGCTTAGCACTCACGACGAACTATGGCTACACCTTC.

This clonotype came up many times. This chain uses TRBV7-6 with TRBJ1-2, with a possible D match to TRBD1 (5 bases). The germline V gene has CDR1 SGHVS and CDR2 FNYEAQ. CDR3 length: 13 residues. Trimming removed 5 bases at V and 4 bases at J, with 11 bases between. Here the CDR3 DNA reads TGTGCCAGCAGCCCCGTGGGGCGCTATGGCTACACCTTC. It specifies CASSPVGRYGYTF.

In this sample, this clonotype turned up a few times. V gene TRBV6-1 combines with J gene TRBJ1-5; TRBD1 is a possible D gene (5 bases). Trimming took off 5 bases at V and 3 bases at J, with 17 bases between the two ends. CDR1 MNHNS and CDR2 SASEGT come from the germline V gene. The CDR3 is made up of 16 amino acids. The CDR3 sequence is CASSTIDTGSNQPQHF. The CDR3 DNA sequence: TGTGCCAGCAGTACTATAGATACAGGATCCAATCAGCCCCAGCATTTT.

In its sample, this clonotype was seen many times. The chain uses TRBV19 and TRBJ2-1; 12 positions match TRBD2. CDR3 length: 19 amino acids. The germline gives CDR1 LNHDA, CDR2 SQIVND (reference sequence). V dropped 7 bases and J dropped 3; count of bases not matched to a gene: 16. The DNA for the CDR3 is TGTGCCAGTAAACCCTTGGAACTAGCGGGGGGCAGAGGCTACAATGAGCAGTTCTTC. This translates into CASKPLELAGGRGYNEQFF.

This clonotype was picked up many times. The rearrangement links TRBV7-9 to TRBJ2-6, with D unresolved. The CDR3 is 15 amino acids. The V end was cut by 7 bases, the J end by 0 bases, with 10 bases between. From germline, CDR1 is SEHNR and CDR2 FQNEAQ (reference sequence). For the CDR3, the DNA is TGTGCCAGCATCAAACAGAGCTCTGGGGCCAACGTCCTGACTTTC. Amino acid sequence: CASIKQSSGANVLTF.

This clonotype was counted only a few times. The CDR3 sequence: CASSDRDRGLDEQFF. As DNA, the CDR3 is TGTGCCAGCAGTGACCGGGACAGGGGATTGGATGAGCAGTTCTTC. V gene TRBV6-2 or TRBV6-3 combines with J gene TRBJ2-1, with TRBD1 matching 10 bases. Germline trimming cut 5 bases from V and 8 bases from J; bases unmatched to any gene: 9. The germline gives CDR1 MNHEY, CDR2 SVGEGT. The CDR3 has 15 amino acids.

The chain uses TRBV6-4 and TRBJ1-6; 9 bases are a match to TRBD1. Germline assignment: CDR1 MRHNA and CDR2 SNTAGT. With V trimmed by 5 bases and J by 5 bases, 7 bases remained unmatched. This CDR3 region has 16 residues. CDR3 protein: CASSRGQGTNNSPLHF. In nucleotides, the CDR3 is TGTGCCAGCAGTCGGGGACAGGGCACAAATAATTCACCCCTCCACTTT.